This TCR beta chain emerged from a study of siplizumab effects on memory and regulatory T cells. Losses at the gene ends were 4 bases for V and 5 bases for J; bases not matched to a gene: 1. The CDR3 covers 13 residues. Germline V gene lookup returns CDR1 GTSNPN and CDR2 SVGIG (reference sequence). TCRdb's table, derived via immunoSEQ multiplex PCR, lists solely in-frame clones and lacks some. The table shows roughly 100,000 clones, with roughly 91% occurring only once. This clone was observed once. This sequence joins TRBV30 and TRBJ1-6; 8 nucleotides agree with TRBD1. This clonotype was sampled from a human donor in good health. Sequenced: non-Treg CD4+ T cells sorted from blood. Written as DNA, the CDR3 is TGTGCCTGGACAGGGGGCGATAATTCACCCCTCCACTTT. The encoded protein is CAWTGGDNSPLHF.